The TCR beta chain under discussion was sequenced for a study of CD8 T cells in ankylosing spondylitis. Overall study results and limits: Some of the motif variants had earlier been found in reactive arthritis patients' fluid and blood.

The CDR3 has 14 amino acids. Trimming took 4 bases from V and 8 from J, leaving 18 bases between them. CDR1 is SGHDT, CDR2 YYEEEE, per germline. This clonotype was seen repeatedly, ten times or more. The antigen is unknown. TCRdb redid the calling of the 5' RACE reads with MiXCR, one entry per CDR3 protein. The data contain about 350,000 distinct CDR3 sequences, approximately 20% of them singletons. Source material: blood, either unsorted or a sorted T cell fraction (not recorded which). The rearrangement joins TRBV5-6 to TRBJ1-2; no clear D. This sequence was found in a male donor with ankylosing spondylitis or in good health (not recorded which). The DNA for the CDR3 is TGTGCCAGCAGCCTTCCCCAGGTTCCACAAGGCTACACCTTC. It encodes CASSLPQVPQGYTF.